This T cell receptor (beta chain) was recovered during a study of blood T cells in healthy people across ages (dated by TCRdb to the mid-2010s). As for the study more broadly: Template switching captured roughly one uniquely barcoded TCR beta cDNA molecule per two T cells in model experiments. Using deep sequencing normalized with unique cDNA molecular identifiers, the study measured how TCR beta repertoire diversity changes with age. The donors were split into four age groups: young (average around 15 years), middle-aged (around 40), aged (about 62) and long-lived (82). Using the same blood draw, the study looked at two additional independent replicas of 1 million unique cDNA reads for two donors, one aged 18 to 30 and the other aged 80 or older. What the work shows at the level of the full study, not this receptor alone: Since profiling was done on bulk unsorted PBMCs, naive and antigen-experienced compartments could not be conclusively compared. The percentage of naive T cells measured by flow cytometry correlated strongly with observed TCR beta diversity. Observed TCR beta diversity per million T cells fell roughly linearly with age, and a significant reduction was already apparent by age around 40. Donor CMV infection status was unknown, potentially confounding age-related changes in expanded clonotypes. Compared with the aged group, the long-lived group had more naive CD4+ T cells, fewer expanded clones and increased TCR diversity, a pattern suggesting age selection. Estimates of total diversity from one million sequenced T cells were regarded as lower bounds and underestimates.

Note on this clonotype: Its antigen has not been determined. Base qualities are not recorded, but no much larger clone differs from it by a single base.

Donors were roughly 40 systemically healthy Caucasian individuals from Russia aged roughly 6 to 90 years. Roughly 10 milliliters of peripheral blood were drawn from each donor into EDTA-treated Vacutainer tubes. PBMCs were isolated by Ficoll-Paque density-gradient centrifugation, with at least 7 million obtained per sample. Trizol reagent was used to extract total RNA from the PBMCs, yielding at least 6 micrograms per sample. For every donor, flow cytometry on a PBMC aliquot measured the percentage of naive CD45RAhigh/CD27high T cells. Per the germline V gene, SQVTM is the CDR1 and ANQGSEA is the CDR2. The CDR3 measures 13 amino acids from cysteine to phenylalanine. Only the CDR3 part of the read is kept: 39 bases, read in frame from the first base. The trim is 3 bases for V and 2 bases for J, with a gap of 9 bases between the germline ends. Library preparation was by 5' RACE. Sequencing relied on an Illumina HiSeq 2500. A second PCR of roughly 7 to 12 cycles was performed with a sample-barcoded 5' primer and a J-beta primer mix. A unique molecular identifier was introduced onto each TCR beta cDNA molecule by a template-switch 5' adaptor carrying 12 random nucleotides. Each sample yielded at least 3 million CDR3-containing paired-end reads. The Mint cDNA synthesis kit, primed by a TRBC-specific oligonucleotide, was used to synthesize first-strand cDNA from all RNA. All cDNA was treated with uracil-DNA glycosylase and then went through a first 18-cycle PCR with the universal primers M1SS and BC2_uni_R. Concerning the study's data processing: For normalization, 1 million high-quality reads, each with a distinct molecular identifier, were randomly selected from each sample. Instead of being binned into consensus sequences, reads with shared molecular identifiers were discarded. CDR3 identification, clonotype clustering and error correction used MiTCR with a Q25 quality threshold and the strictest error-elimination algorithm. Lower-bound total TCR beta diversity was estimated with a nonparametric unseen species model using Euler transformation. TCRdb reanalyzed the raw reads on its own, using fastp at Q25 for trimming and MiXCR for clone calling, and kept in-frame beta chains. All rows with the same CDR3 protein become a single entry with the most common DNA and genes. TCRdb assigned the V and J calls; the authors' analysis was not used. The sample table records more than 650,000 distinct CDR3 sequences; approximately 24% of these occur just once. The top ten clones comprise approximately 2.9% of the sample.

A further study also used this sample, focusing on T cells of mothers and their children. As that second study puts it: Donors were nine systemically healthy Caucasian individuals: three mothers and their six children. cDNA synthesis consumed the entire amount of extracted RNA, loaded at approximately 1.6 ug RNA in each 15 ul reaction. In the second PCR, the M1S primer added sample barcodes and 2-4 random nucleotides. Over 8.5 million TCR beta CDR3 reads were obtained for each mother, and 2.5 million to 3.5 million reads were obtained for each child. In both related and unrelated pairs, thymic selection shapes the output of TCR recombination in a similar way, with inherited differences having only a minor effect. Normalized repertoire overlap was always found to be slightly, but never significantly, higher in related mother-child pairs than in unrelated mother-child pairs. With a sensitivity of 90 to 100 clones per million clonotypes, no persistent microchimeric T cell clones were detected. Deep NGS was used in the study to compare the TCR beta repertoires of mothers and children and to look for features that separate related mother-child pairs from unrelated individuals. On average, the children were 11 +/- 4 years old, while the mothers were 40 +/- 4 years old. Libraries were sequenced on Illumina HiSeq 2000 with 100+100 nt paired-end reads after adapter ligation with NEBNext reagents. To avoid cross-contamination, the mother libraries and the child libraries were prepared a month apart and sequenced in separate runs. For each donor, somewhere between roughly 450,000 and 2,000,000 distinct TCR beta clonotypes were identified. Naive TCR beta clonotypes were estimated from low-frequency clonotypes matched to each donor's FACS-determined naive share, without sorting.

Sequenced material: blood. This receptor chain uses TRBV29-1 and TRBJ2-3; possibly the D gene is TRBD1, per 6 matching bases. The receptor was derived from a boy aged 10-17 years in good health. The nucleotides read TGCAGCGTTGAGGGGGCCGACACAGATACGCAGTATTTT. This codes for CSVEGADTDTQYF.